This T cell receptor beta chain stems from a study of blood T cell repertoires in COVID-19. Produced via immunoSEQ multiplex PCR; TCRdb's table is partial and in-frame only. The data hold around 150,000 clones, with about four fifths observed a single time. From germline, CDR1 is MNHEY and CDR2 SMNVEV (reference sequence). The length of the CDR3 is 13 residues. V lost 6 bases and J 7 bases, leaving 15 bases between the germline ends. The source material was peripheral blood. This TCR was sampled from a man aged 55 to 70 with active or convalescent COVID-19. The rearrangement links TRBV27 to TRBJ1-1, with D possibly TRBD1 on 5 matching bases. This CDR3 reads CASRSPRAIEAFF. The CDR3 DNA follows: TGTGCCAGCAGGTCCCCCAGGGCGATTGAAGCTTTCTTT.